This passage covers 8 T cell receptor beta chains from one sample sequenced in a study of blood T cells in healthy people across ages. For the second PCR, which ran for roughly 6 to 12 cycles, a sample-barcoded 5' primer and a J-beta primer mix were used. TCRdb itself ran the 5' RACE reads through MiXCR, one entry per CDR3 protein. The sample includes about 600,000 distinct CDR3 sequences, around 50% of them seen just once. The sample comprised blood. The receptors here all came from a man aged 80 or over in good health.

The chain is built from TRBV4-3 and TRBJ2-7, with TRBD2 as a possible D gene (6 bases). Looked up from germline, CDR1 is LGHNA and CDR2 is YSLEER. The CDR3 contains 15 residues. Trimming removed 0 bases at V and 2 bases at J, with 11 bases between. Here the CDR3 DNA reads TGCGCCAGCAGCCAAGAAGCGGGTTTCACCTACGAGCAGTACTTC. The encoded protein is CASSQEAGFTYEQYF.

The V call is TRBV2, the J call TRBJ2-1; either TRBD1 or TRBD2 may supply D (5 bases each). Trimming took off 0 bases at V and 4 bases at J, with 10 bases between the two ends. Germline CDR1 is SNHLY and CDR2 is FYNNEI. This CDR3 has 15 amino acids. The CDR3 here is CASSEAGRTYNEQFF. For the CDR3, the DNA is TGTGCCAGCAGTGAAGCGGGACGGACTTACAATGAGCAGTTCTTC.

This clonotype was counted only a few times. The chain uses TRBV7-2 and TRBJ2-3; TRBD2 matches at 13 bases. Germline CDR1 is SGHTA and CDR2 is FQGNSA. This CDR3 spans 17 amino acids. Trimming cost V 1 base and J 6 bases; bases outside gene matches: 7. CDR3 region: CASSLGLAGGLSDTQYF. CDR3 DNA sequence: TGTGCCAGCAGCTTAGGACTAGCGGGAGGTCTATCGGATACGCAGTATTTT.

In its sample, this clonotype was seen once. The chain joins TRBV4-2 to TRBJ2-5; no clear D. The ends were cut back, 0 bases at V and 2 bases at J, with 10 bases in the middle. The CDR3 is 15 residues long. The V gene's germline CDR1 is LGHNA and CDR2 YNFKEQ. The CDR3 reads CASSQEGTQQETQYF. CDR3 bases: TGTGCCAGCAGCCAAGAGGGAACACAGCAAGAGACCCAGTACTTC.

Concerning this clonotype itself: Given a much more abundant clone one base away, this may be a read error. The chain couples TRBV7-2 to TRBJ2-1; 9 bases map to TRBD1. Germline trimming cut 5 bases from V and 3 bases from J; bases unmatched to any gene: 5. The CDR3 length is 15 residues. The germline V gene has CDR1 SGHTA and CDR2 FQGNSA. The CDR3 nucleotides read TGTGCCAGCAGCCCGGACAGGGGTGTCTACAATGAGCAGTTCTTC. Its protein product is CASSPDRGVYNEQFF.

The chain employs TRBV20-1 and TRBJ2-6; D tentatively fits TRBD1 or TRBD2 (6 bases each). The CDR3 totals 17 residues. Trimming shortened V by 6 bases and J by 1 base, and 19 bases separated the two germline ends. CDR1 DFQATT and CDR2 SNEGSKA come from the germline V gene (reference sequence). The CDR3 nucleotides are TGCAGTGCCGGAGGGACACCATTTGCTTCTGGGGCCAACGTCCTGACTTTC. It codes for CSAGGTPFASGANVLTF.

V gene TRBV7-3 combines with J gene TRBJ2-5, with TRBD1 matching 10 bases. The CDR3 has 15 residues. The germline CDR1 and CDR2 sequences are SGHTA and FQGTGA. V dropped 5 bases and J dropped 4; count of bases not matched to a gene: 7. The CDR3 region has the DNA TGTGCCAGCAGCGTCGGCCGGGACAGGGGAGAGACCCAGTACTTC. It translates to CASSVGRDRGETQYF.

Note on this clonotype: The junction and the germline gene differ at one end; a read error may be behind it. The V call is TRBV11-2, the J call TRBJ2-3; 15 positions match TRBD2. The germline CDR1 and CDR2 sequences are SGHAT and FQNNGV. This CDR3 region has 19 residues. CDR3 residues: CAGSLAPPRTSGRDDTQYF. The CDR3 nucleotides are TGTGCCGGCAGCTTAGCCCCCCCTAGGACTAGCGGGAGGGACGATACGCAGTATTTT.